The 27 T cell receptor beta chains given below trace back to one sample, sequenced in a study of tumour-infiltrating T cells in Burkitt lymphoma (dated by TCRdb to 2019 to 2021). The library was generated by the immunoSEQ multiplex PCR assay. As stored in TCRdb, this immuneACCESS dataset retains in-frame rearrangements with V and J assigned. A fraction of the clones does not appear; measured against another copy, unresolved V genes explain less than half of the discrepancy, and the remainder lacks a known reason. The sample yields roughly 9,200 clones; around two thirds were counted once. The top ten hold about 5.6% of the sample. Sequencing was done on a sample of tumor tissue. All receptors come from a human donor with diffuse large B-cell lymphoma.

This clone has a handful of counts. The rearrangement uses TRBV11-3 and TRBJ1-5; D is perhaps TRBD1 (5 bases). The germline gives CDR1 SGHNT, CDR2 YENEEA. The CDR3 is 13 amino acids. Between the trimmed V and J ends, which lost 10 bases and 1 base, there was a span of 11 bases. DNA for the CDR3: TGTGCCACCCAGCGGGACAGCAATCAGCCCCAGCATTTT. This translates into CATQRDSNQPQHF.

The rearrangement uses TRBV4-1 and TRBJ2-7; 10 bases fit TRBD1. After removal of 0 bases from V and 6 bases from J, the junction contained 11 bases not matched to a gene. CDR1 is MGHRA and CDR2 is YSYEKL in the germline V gene. CDR3 size: 17 residues. CDR3 residues: CASSQEPVDRGLTEQYF. DNA of the CDR3: TGCGCCAGCAGCCAAGAGCCTGTCGACAGGGGGCTCACCGAGCAGTACTTC.

This rearrangement joins TRBV4-1 to TRBJ1-1; D gene ambiguous. V lost 1 base, J lost 1 base, and 7 bases lay in between. The CDR3 has 14 amino acids. Germline V lookup: CDR1 MGHRA, CDR2 YSYEKL. CDR3 sequence reads: CASSQAHGNTEAFF. Here the CDR3 DNA reads TGCGCCAGCAGCCAAGCACACGGGAACACTGAAGCTTTCTTT.

The chain is built from TRBV7-9 and TRBJ2-7; 8 bases agree with TRBD1. The V segment lost 5 bases and the J segment 2 bases; nucleotides outside the gene matches: 5. The CDR3 runs 14 residues. Germline V lookup: CDR1 SEHNR, CDR2 FQNEAQ (reference sequence). In DNA form, the CDR3 reads TGTGCCAGCAGCCCGGGACAGGTCACCTACGAGCAGTACTTC. Its protein is CASSPGQVTYEQYF.

This clone was seen more than once but under ten times. The V call is TRBV19, the J call TRBJ1-4, with 7 positions matching TRBD1. The J segment lost 7 bases and the V segment lost 5 bases, leaving 10 bases of the junction unmatched. CDR1 is LNHDA, CDR2 SQIVND, per germline (reference sequence). This CDR3 comprises 15 residues. The CDR3 DNA is TGTGCCAGTAGTCCAACACAGGGGATGGTTGAAAAACTGTTTTTT. Translating gives CASSPTQGMVEKLFF.

This rearrangement joins TRBV5-6 to TRBJ2-7; D unresolved. The length of the CDR3 is 12 residues. CDR1 is SGHDT and CDR2 is YYEEEE in the germline V gene. Trimming took off 2 bases at V and 2 bases at J, with 5 bases between the two ends. CDR3 amino acids: CASSLQTYEQYF. The CDR3 nucleotides are TGTGCCAGCAGCTTACAGACCTACGAGCAGTACTTC.

This rearrangement joins TRBV19 to TRBJ1-1, with D maybe TRBD1 (5 bases). Per germline, CDR1 LNHDA and CDR2 SQIVND (reference sequence). V dropped 0 bases and J dropped 5 bases, with 16 bases sitting between them. The CDR3 runs to 16 residues. Written as DNA, the CDR3 is TGTGCCAGTAGTATAGAGGGGACCTCCCCCGGGACTGAAGCTTTCTTT. As protein: CASSIEGTSPGTEAFF.

The genes are TRBV20-1 and TRBJ2-5, with unresolved D. The V gene's germline CDR1 is DFQATT and CDR2 SNEGSKA (reference sequence). The germline V and J ends were trimmed by 0 bases and 6 bases, with 5 bases remaining between them. CDR3 length: 11 residues. The CDR3 sequence is CSARDGKTQYF. The CDR3 nucleotides read TGCAGTGCTAGAGATGGAAAGACCCAGTACTTC.

The rearrangement joins TRBV30 to TRBJ1-5; perhaps TRBD1 as D (6 bases). This CDR3 contains 15 residues. The V end was cut by 2 bases, the J end by 1 base, with 12 bases between. CDR1 GTSNPN and CDR2 SVGIG come from the germline V gene (reference sequence). In DNA, the CDR3 is TGTGCCTGGAGTCCTTGGGGGCGCAGCAATCAGCCCCAGCATTTT. This codes for CAWSPWGRSNQPQHF.

The chain has TRBV5-1 and TRBJ1-2, with D maybe TRBD1 (5 bases). Trimming removed 0 bases at V and 6 bases at J, with 12 bases between. This CDR3 spans 14 amino acids. Germline-derived CDR1 and CDR2 are SGHRS and YFSETQ. This CDR3 is CASSLVIGTHGYTF. The CDR3 region has the DNA TGCGCCAGCAGCTTGGTGATAGGGACTCATGGCTACACCTTC.

The rearrangement joins TRBV7-2 to TRBJ2-7, with D perhaps TRBD2 (5 bases). The CDR3 totals 13 residues. V lost 2 bases to trimming and J lost 7 bases, with 12 bases between them. Germline loops: CDR1 SGHTA, CDR2 FQGNSA. The CDR3 DNA is TGTGCCAGCAGCTTACTATGGACGGGGGAGCAGTACTTC. Residues: CASSLLWTGEQYF.

The chain is built from TRBV7-8 and TRBJ1-1; maybe TRBD1 (6 bases). The CDR3 length is 15 residues. CDR1 and CDR2 (germline): SGHVS, FQNEAQ. Between the trimmed V and J ends, which lost 3 bases and 4 bases, there was a span of 15 bases. CDR3 protein: CASSFQSTGSTEAFF. CDR3 sequence (DNA): TGTGCCAGCAGCTTCCAATCAACAGGGAGCACTGAAGCTTTCTTT.

The chain joins TRBV11-2 to TRBJ2-4, with D maybe TRBD1 (5 bases). The germline gives CDR1 SGHAT, CDR2 FQNNGV. CDR3 length: 13 residues. The germline V and J ends were trimmed by 3 bases and 9 bases, with 12 bases remaining between them. CDR3 residues: CASSLAERGIQYF. In DNA, the CDR3 is TGTGCCAGCAGCTTGGCGGAAAGGGGCATTCAGTACTTC.

The chain uses TRBV11-2 and TRBJ2-7; no reliable D call. V was trimmed by 5 bases and J by 2 bases, leaving 13 bases between them. The CDR3 has 14 residues. Germline V gene lookup returns CDR1 SGHAT and CDR2 FQNNGV. CDR3 DNA: TGTGCCAGCAGCCCAGGTCCATACACCTACGAGCAGTACTTC. Its protein is CASSPGPYTYEQYF.

The CDR3 DNA reads as TGTGCCAGCAGCTTGTTGGACACCTATAATTCACCCCTCCACTTT. This translates into CASSLLDTYNSPLHF. V usage is TRBV5-8 and J usage is TRBJ1-6; a weak D match, TRBD1 (5 bases). Deletions cut 1 base from V and 2 bases from J, with 7 bases between. This CDR3 is built from 15 residues. CDR1 is SGHTS and CDR2 is YDEGEE in the germline V gene. The full variable domain, rest sourced from reference TRBV5-8 and TRBJ1-6, is EAGVTQSPTHLIKTRGQQATLRCSPISGHTSVYWYQQALGLGLQFLLWYDEGEERNRGNFPPRFSGRQFPNYSSELNVNALELEDSALYLCASSLLDTYNSPLHFGNGTRLTVT.

This clone was picked up a small number of times. The chain combines TRBV5-4 with TRBJ1-1; no reliable D call. Trimming shortened V by 3 bases and J by 3 bases, and 3 bases separated the two germline ends. The length of the CDR3 is 11 residues. From germline, CDR1 is SGHNT and CDR2 YYREEE (reference sequence). As DNA, the CDR3 is TGTGCCAGCAGCTCCCACACTGAAGCTTTCTTT. Residues: CASSSHTEAFF. Based on the CDR3 plus reference TRBV5-4 and TRBJ1-1, the full variable domain is ETGVTQSPTHLIKTRGQQVTLRCSSQSGHNTVSWYQQALGQGPQFIFQYYREEENGRGNFPPRFSGLQFPNYSSELNVNALELDDSALYLCASSSHTEAFFGQGTRLTVV.

The chain carries TRBV7-9 and TRBJ1-6, with D possibly being TRBD1 (5 bases). Per the germline V gene, CDR1 is SEHNR and CDR2 is FQNEAQ (reference sequence). V was clipped by 4 bases and J by 10 bases, with 17 bases between them. The CDR3 runs to 15 residues. CDR3 sequence reads: CASSSSTAKGSPLHF. Here the CDR3 DNA reads TGTGCCAGCAGCTCCTCGACGGCAAAGGGGTCACCCCTCCACTTT.

V gene TRBV2 combines with J gene TRBJ1-5; unclear D gene. The CDR3 runs to 14 residues. Trimming took off 0 bases at V and 2 bases at J, with 5 bases between the two ends. The germline V gene has CDR1 SNHLY and CDR2 FYNNEI. Here the CDR3 reads CASSEAFRNQPQHF. The DNA for the CDR3 is TGTGCCAGCAGTGAAGCGTTTCGCAATCAGCCCCAGCATTTT.

The chain is built from TRBV2 and TRBJ1-1; TRBD1 aligns across 8 bases. J was trimmed by 4 bases and V by 10 bases; bases with no gene match: 11. Germline-derived CDR1 and CDR2 are SNHLY and FYNNEI. The CDR3 covers 14 residues. CDR3 nucleotides: TGTGCCAACAAATTTGACAGGGGAGGCACTGAAGCTTTCTTT. It specifies CANKFDRGGTEAFF.

This sequence joins TRBV9 and TRBJ1-1, with TRBD1 as a possible D gene (6 bases). The ends were cut back, 7 bases at V and 1 base at J, with 14 bases in the middle. This CDR3 spans 14 amino acids. Germline V gives CDR1 SGDLS, CDR2 YYNGEE. The CDR3 loop is CASAGGRSNTEAFF. In DNA, the CDR3 is TGTGCCAGCGCCGGGGGCAGGTCGAACACTGAAGCTTTCTTT.

The chain uses TRBV18 and TRBJ1-1, with no clear D. Trimming removed 2 bases at V and 2 bases at J, with 9 bases between. Germline CDR1 and CDR2: KGHSH and LQKENI. CDR3 length: 14 residues. Here the CDR3 reads CASSPIGKNTEAFF. CDR3 coding DNA: TGTGCCAGCTCACCAATTGGGAAAAACACTGAAGCTTTCTTT.

The chain has TRBV6-5 and TRBJ2-1; D is unclear. This CDR3 is 11 amino acids long. V lost 4 bases to trimming and J lost 14 bases, with 12 bases between them. From germline, CDR1 is MNHEY and CDR2 SVGAGI. CDR3 sequence (DNA): TGTGCCAGCAGTTCCGGGCCCTACGAGTTCTTC. Its protein product is CASSSGPYEFF.

The rearrangement links TRBV27 to TRBJ2-7, with D tentatively TRBD1 (6 bases). Trimming left V 5 bases short and J 4 bases short, with 9 bases between. The CDR3 totals 12 residues. Germline V gene sequence: CDR1 MNHEY, CDR2 SMNVEV (reference sequence). CDR3 in DNA: TGTGCCAGCAGTCCGGACAGATACGAGCAGTACTTC. Translated: CASSPDRYEQYF.

This clone has only a few counts. The gene calls are TRBV28 and TRBJ1-2; D may be TRBD1 (6 bases). CDR1 and CDR2 from the germline V gene are MDHEN and SYDVKM. V was clipped by 6 bases and J by 2 bases, with 16 bases between them. The CDR3 extends over 15 amino acids. CDR3 sequence reads: CASSPGGLGNYGYTF. The DNA for the CDR3 is TGTGCCAGCAGCCCCGGGGGGCTGGGGAACTATGGCTACACCTTC.

V gene TRBV19 combines with J gene TRBJ1-1; the D is unclear. CDR1 and CDR2 (germline): LNHDA, SQIVND (reference sequence). Trimming cost V 5 bases and J 9 bases, with 7 bases left between them. This CDR3 contains 10 residues. The CDR3 DNA is TGTGCCAGTAGTCACGGGAAAGCTTTCTTT. Its translation: CASSHGKAFF.

This clone is medium-sized (0.01 to 0.1%) by share. The chain couples TRBV30 to TRBJ1-2; D remains unclear. Per germline, CDR1 GTSNPN and CDR2 SVGIG (reference sequence). The germline V and J ends were trimmed by 3 bases and 6 bases, with 11 bases remaining between them. The CDR3 length is 12 residues. DNA for the CDR3: TGTGCCTGGAGCCCCATAGGAGATGGCTACACCTTC. This translates into CAWSPIGDGYTF.

This clone has only a few counts. The rearrangement links TRBV6-1 to TRBJ1-4; D is ambiguous. V was pared by 7 bases and J by 11 bases, with 23 bases between. In germline, CDR1 is MNHNS, CDR2 SASEGT. The CDR3 is made up of 15 amino acids. The CDR3 spells CASTFDGVGSVKLFF. CDR3 coding DNA: TGTGCCAGCACCTTTGACGGGGTGGGATCCGTGAAACTGTTTTTT.